The 20 T cell receptor beta chains below were found in one sample sequenced in a study of control samples from healthy donors and cancer patients. Repertoires were generated with immunoSEQ multiplex PCR, while TCRdb's copy carries only in-frame clones and drops some. The sample carries 400,000 to 500,000 clones, approximately 90% recorded once. Specimen: PBMCs. The receptors stem from a man aged 35 to 55 with head and neck cancer.

CDR3 DNA: TGTGCCAGCAGCTTAGGGCCCACCGAGCAGTACTTC. It yields the protein CASSLGPTEQYF. The chain recombines TRBV7-9 with TRBJ2-7; D unclear. Germline values: CDR1 SEHNR, CDR2 FQNEAQ (reference sequence). V lost 1 base, J lost 6 bases, and 7 bases lay in between. The CDR3 loop spans 12 amino acids.

This clone was counted a single time. The chain is built from TRBV10-1 and TRBJ1-5; 9 positions match TRBD1. V shed 9 bases and J 0 bases; nucleotides not matched to a gene: 12. The germline V gene has CDR1 WNHNN and CDR2 SYGVQD (reference sequence). The CDR3 extends over 17 amino acids. CDR3 residues: CARGPGQGNISNQPQHF. The CDR3 nucleotides are TGCGCCAGGGGACCGGGACAGGGAAATATTAGCAATCAGCCCCAGCATTTT.

The genes are TRBV10-3 and TRBJ1-2; no clear D. The germline gives CDR1 ENHRY, CDR2 SYGVKD. The CDR3 runs 12 residues. Trimming cost V 6 bases and J 4 bases, with 9 bases left between them. This CDR3 reads CAISSISYGYTF. The DNA of the CDR3 is TGTGCCATCAGCTCCATAAGCTATGGCTACACCTTC.

The chain is built from TRBV28 and TRBJ2-3, with 9 bases fitting TRBD2. Germline CDR1 reads MDHEN; CDR2 reads SYDVKM. The CDR3 spans 15 residues. V shed 5 bases, J shed 7 bases, and the junction held 10 bases outside the gene matches. DNA for the CDR3: TGTGCCAGCAGTCCCCCGCGGGGGGGGGCGAATACGCAGTATTTT. Translated: CASSPPRGGANTQYF.

The V gene is TRBV15, the J gene TRBJ2-3, with TRBD1 identical over 8 bases. Germline CDR1 and CDR2: LNHNV and YYDKDF (reference sequence). The CDR3 extends over 18 amino acids. Unmatched junction bases numbered 14, after V lost 2 bases and J lost 4 bases. CDR3 region: CATSRPTRDPQGADTQYF. CDR3 sequence (DNA): TGTGCCACCAGCAGACCAACCCGGGACCCACAGGGGGCAGATACGCAGTATTTT.

The J gene is TRBJ1-4, the V gene TRBV6-4, with a weak D call TRBD1 (6 bases). Per germline, CDR1 MRHNA and CDR2 SNTAGT. The CDR3 spans 15 residues. The V end lost 3 bases, the J end lost 8 bases, and 16 bases lay between the germline ends. The CDR3 DNA follows: TGTGCCAGCAGTGAGTTCTGGGGGCAGAGCGAAAAACTGTTTTTT. This gives the protein CASSEFWGQSEKLFF.

This clone has more than one count but fewer than ten. The chain uses TRBV27 and TRBJ1-1, with unresolved D. Germline lookup yields CDR1 MNHEY and CDR2 SMNVEV (reference sequence). The V end was cut by 2 bases, the J end by 1 base, with 5 bases between. This CDR3 spans 13 amino acids. The CDR3 DNA reads as TGTGCCAGCAGTTTAACCTGGAACACTGAAGCTTTCTTT. Its protein product is CASSLTWNTEAFF.

J is TRBJ1-3 and V is TRBV5-1; D is unresolved. Trimming cost V 2 bases and J 4 bases, with 10 bases left between them. Germline lookup yields CDR1 SGHRS and CDR2 YFSETQ. The CDR3 consists of 14 residues. CDR3 in amino acids: CASSFETIGNTIYF. The CDR3 DNA reads as TGCGCCAGCAGCTTCGAGACGATCGGAAACACCATATATTTT.

This clone was observed once. The V call is TRBV3-1 (or the pseudogene TRBV3-2), the J call TRBJ2-7, with a possible D match to TRBD1 (5 bases). Germline loops: CDR1 LGHDT, CDR2 YNNKEL (reference sequence). The CDR3 runs 14 residues. V was pared by 1 base and J by 5 bases, with 12 bases between. The CDR3 is CASSQGPGPHEQYF. CDR3 nucleotide sequence: TGTGCCAGCAGCCAAGGTCCAGGGCCCCACGAGCAGTACTTC.

This chain joins TRBV13 and TRBJ2-3, with TRBD2 matching over 9 bases. CDR3 length equals 14 residues. Germline V CDR1 and CDR2: PRHDT, FYEKMQ (reference sequence). V was clipped by 2 bases and J by 3 bases; unmatched bases: 0. The CDR3 DNA reads as TGTGCCAGCAGCTTACTAGCGGGAACAGATACGCAGTATTTT. This sequence encodes CASSLLAGTDTQYF.

V gene TRBV28 combines with J gene TRBJ1-1; TRBD1 matches 10 bases. Trimming at V came to 8 bases and at J to 4 bases, leaving 10 bases not matched to a gene. In germline, CDR1 is MDHEN, CDR2 SYDVKM. The CDR3 contains 15 residues. The CDR3 DNA reads as TGTGCCAGCGTCGGCAGCCGGACAGGGGGCACTGAAGCTTTCTTT. This sequence encodes CASVGSRTGGTEAFF.

This chain links TRBV27 with TRBJ1-3; 7 positions match TRBD1. The V gene end was trimmed by 3 bases and the J gene end by 4 bases; junction bases not matched to a gene: 24. This CDR3 spans 21 amino acids. Germline V gene lookup returns CDR1 MNHEY and CDR2 SMNVEV (reference sequence). This CDR3 is CASSLPLPGQIILSSGNTIYF. Here the CDR3 DNA reads TGTGCCAGCAGTTTGCCCTTACCGGGACAGATAATATTAAGTTCGGGAAACACCATATATTTT.

The count of this clone is one. V is TRBV6-1 and J is TRBJ2-3; tentative D call: TRBD1 (6 bases). V lost 2 bases and J lost 5, with 8 bases in between. CDR1 and CDR2 (germline): MNHNS, SASEGT. The CDR3 has 13 residues. CDR3 sequence: CASSEYREDTQYF. The CDR3 DNA sequence: TGTGCCAGCAGTGAATACAGGGAAGATACGCAGTATTTT.

In its sample, this clone was seen once. The CDR3 protein is CASRRETGAILITGELFF. Written as DNA, the CDR3 is TGCGCCAGCAGAAGGGAGACAGGGGCTATTTTAATCACCGGGGAGCTGTTTTTT. The rearrangement links TRBV5-1 to TRBJ2-2; TRBD1 aligns across 8 bases. V lost 5 bases to trimming and J lost 4 bases; unmatched junction nucleotides: 16. Germline CDR1 SGHRS, CDR2 YFSETQ. The CDR3 runs to 18 residues.

This chain uses TRBV12-3 or TRBV12-4 with TRBJ1-2, with 7 bases that match TRBD1. This CDR3 is 13 amino acids long. V was pared by 6 bases and J by 4 bases, with 5 bases of the junction left unmatched. CDR3 sequence (DNA): TGTGCCAGCAGACCGGACAGGTTCTATGGCTACACCTTC. Translating gives CASRPDRFYGYTF.

V gene TRBV27 combines with J gene TRBJ1-1; weak D call: TRBD1 (6 bases). Between the trimmed V and J ends, which lost 5 bases and 5 bases, there was a span of 18 bases. The CDR3 runs 15 residues. Germline CDR1 reads MNHEY; CDR2 reads SMNVEV (reference sequence). CDR3 loop: CASSPLRGLGTEAFF. Here the CDR3 DNA reads TGTGCCAGCAGTCCACTCAGGGGACTGGGTACTGAAGCTTTCTTT.

The chain links TRBV6-5 to TRBJ2-2, with 10 bases lining up with TRBD1. The CDR3 is made up of 15 amino acids. V shed 5 bases, J shed 5 bases, and the junction held 5 bases outside the gene matches. Per germline, CDR1 MNHEY and CDR2 SVGAGI. The CDR3 region is CASSPRQGATGELFF. CDR3 nucleotides: TGTGCCAGCAGTCCCCGACAGGGGGCGACCGGGGAGCTGTTTTTT.

This clone was seen a few times. This sequence joins TRBV30 and TRBJ2-1, with 7 bases fitting TRBD2. This CDR3 region has 16 residues. CDR1 GTSNPN and CDR2 SVGIG come from the germline V gene (reference sequence). Losses at the gene ends were 4 bases for V and 3 bases for J; bases not matched to a gene: 12. CDR3 coding DNA: TGTGCCTGGACCGATCCTCGGGGGGAACGCTACAATGAGCAGTTCTTC. It translates to CAWTDPRGERYNEQFF.

The genes are TRBV30 and TRBJ2-5; D is unresolved. V was trimmed by 5 bases and J by 0 bases, leaving 22 bases between them. This CDR3 has 17 residues. Germline lookup yields CDR1 GTSNPN and CDR2 SVGIG (reference sequence). As DNA, the CDR3 is TGTGCCTGGGGTGGGCAGGTTCCCGCGGCTAACCAAGAGACCCAGTACTTC. It codes for CAWGGQVPAANQETQYF.

J is TRBJ2-2 and V is TRBV7-8; 13 bases match TRBD2. The CDR3 consists of 18 residues. V trimming: 1 base; J trimming: 6 bases; junction bases outside the gene matches: 8. Germline CDR1 SGHVS, CDR2 FQNEAQ. CDR3 in DNA: TGTGCCAGCAGCTTAGTGGGACTAGCGGGAATCCAGGCCGGGGAGCTGTTTTTT. Residues: CASSLVGLAGIQAGELFF. Full variable domain (missing parts from reference TRBV7-8 and TRBJ2-2): GAGVSQSPRYKVAKRGQDVALRCDPISGHVSLFWYQQALGQGPEFLTYFQNEAQLDKSGLPSDRFFAERPEGSVSTLKIQRTQQEDSAVYLCASSLVGLAGIQAGELFFGEGSRLTVL.